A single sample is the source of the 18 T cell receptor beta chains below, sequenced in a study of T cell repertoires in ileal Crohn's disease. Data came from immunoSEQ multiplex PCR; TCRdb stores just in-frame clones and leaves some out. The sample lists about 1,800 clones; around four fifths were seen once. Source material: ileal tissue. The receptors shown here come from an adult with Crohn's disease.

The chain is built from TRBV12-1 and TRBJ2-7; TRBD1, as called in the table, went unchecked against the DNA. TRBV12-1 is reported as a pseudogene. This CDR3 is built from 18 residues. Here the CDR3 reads CASSLTGTRQGAPYEQYF. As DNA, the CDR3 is TGTGCCAGCAGCCTTACAGGGACCAGACAGGGGGCACCCTACGAGCAGTACTTC.

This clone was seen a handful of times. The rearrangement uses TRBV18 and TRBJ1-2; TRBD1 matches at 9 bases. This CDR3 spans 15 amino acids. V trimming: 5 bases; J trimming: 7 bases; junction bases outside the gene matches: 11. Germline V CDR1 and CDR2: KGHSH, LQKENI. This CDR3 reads CASSDTGGRYGGYTF. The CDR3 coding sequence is TGTGCCAGCTCAGACACAGGGGGCAGGTACGGTGGCTACACCTTC.

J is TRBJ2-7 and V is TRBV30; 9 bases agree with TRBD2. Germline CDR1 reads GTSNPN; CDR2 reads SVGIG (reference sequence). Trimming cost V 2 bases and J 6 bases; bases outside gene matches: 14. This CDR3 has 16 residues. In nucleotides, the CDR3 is TGTGCCTGGAGTCTAAGGGTGGGGCGGGGGGGCCGCGAGCAGTACTTC. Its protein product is CAWSLRVGRGGREQYF. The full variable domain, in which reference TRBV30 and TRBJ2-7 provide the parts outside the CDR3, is SQTIHQWPATLVQPVGSPLSLECTVEGTSNPNLYWYRQAAGRGLQLLFYSVGIGQISSEVPQNLSASRPQDRQFILSSKKLLLSDSGFYLCAWSLRVGRGGREQYFGPGTRLTVT.

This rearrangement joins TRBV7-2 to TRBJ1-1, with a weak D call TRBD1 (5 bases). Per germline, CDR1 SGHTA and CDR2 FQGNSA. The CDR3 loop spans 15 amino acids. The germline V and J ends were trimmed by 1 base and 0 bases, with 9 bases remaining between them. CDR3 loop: CASSLGNRMNTEAFF. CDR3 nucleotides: TGTGCCAGCAGCTTAGGGAACAGGATGAACACTGAAGCTTTCTTT.

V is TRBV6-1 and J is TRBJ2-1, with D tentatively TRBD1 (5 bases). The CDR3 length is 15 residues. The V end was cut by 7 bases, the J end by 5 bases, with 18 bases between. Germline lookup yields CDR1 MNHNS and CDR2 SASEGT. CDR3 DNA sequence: TGTGCCAGCATTCTCCTGGACAATACAAACAATGAGCAGTTCTTC. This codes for CASILLDNTNNEQFF.

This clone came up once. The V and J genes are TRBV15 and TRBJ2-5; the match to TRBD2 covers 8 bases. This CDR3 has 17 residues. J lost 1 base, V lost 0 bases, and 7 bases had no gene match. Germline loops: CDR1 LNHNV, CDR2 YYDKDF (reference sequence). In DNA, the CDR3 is TGTGCCACCAGCAGAGATCGGGCGGGGGGACCCCAAGAGACCCAGTACTTC. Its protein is CATSRDRAGGPQETQYF.

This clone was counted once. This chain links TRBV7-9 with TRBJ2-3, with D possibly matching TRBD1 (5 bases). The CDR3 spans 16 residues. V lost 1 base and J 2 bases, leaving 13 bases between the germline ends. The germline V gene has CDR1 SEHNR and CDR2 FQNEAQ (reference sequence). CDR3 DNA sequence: TGTGCCAGCAGCTTAGGACAGACAGAAATCACAGATACGCAGTATTTT. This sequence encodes CASSLGQTEITDTQYF.

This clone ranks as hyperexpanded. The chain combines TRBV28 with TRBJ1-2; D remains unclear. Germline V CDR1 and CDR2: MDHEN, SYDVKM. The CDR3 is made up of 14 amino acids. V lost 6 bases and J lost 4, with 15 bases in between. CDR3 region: CASRMETFVYGYTF. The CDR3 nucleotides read TGTGCCAGCAGGATGGAGACCTTTGTCTATGGCTACACCTTC.

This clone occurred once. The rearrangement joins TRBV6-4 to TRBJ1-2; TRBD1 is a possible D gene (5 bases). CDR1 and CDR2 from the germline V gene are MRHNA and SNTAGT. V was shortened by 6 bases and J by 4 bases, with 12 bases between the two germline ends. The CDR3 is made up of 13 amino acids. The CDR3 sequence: CASSPGTTYGYTF. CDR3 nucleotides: TGTGCCAGCAGCCCCGGGACTACCTATGGCTACACCTTC.

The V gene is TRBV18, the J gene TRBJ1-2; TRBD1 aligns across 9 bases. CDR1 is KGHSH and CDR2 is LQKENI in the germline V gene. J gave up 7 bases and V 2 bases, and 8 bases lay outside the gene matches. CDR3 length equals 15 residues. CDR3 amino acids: CASSPGTGRYFGYTF. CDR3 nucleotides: TGTGCCAGCTCACCAGGGACAGGGCGGTATTTTGGCTACACCTTC.

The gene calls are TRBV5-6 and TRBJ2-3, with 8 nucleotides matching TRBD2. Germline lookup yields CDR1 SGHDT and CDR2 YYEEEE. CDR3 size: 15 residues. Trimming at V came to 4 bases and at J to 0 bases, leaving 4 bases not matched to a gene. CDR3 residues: CASSRRTSSTDTQYF. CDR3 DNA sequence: TGTGCCAGCAGCCGGAGGACTAGCAGCACAGATACGCAGTATTTT. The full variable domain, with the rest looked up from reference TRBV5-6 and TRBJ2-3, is DAGVTQSPTHLIKTRGQQVTLRCSPKSGHDTVSWYQQALGQGPQFIFQYYEEEERQRGNFPDRFSGHQFPNYSSELNVNALLLGDSALYLCASSRRTSSTDTQYFGPGTRLTVL.

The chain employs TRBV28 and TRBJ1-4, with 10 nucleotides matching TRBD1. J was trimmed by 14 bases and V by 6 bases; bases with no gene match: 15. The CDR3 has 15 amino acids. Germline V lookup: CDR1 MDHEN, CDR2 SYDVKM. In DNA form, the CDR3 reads TGTGCCAGCAGCCCTTGGGGACAGGGGTCGATCAGCCTGTTTTTT. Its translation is CASSPWGQGSISLFF.

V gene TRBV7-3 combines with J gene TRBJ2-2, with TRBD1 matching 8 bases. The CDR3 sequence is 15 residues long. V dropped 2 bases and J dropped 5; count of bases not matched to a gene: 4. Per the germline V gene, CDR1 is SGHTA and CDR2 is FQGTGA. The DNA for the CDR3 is TGTGCCAGCAGCTTACAGGGGGCAGGAACCGGGGAGCTGTTTTTT. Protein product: CASSLQGAGTGELFF.

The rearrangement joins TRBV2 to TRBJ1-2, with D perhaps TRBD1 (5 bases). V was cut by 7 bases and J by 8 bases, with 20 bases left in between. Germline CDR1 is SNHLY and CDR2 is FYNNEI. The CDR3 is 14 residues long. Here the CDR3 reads CASKRAQANFGYTF. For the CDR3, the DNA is TGTGCCAGCAAACGGGCACAGGCCAATTTCGGCTACACCTTC. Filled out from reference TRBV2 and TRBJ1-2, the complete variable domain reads EPEVTQTPSHQVTQMGQEVILRCVPISNHLYFYWYRQILGQKVEFLVSFYNNEISEKSEIFDDQFSVERPDGSNFTLKIRSTKLEDSAMYFCASKRAQANFGYTFGSGTRLTVV.

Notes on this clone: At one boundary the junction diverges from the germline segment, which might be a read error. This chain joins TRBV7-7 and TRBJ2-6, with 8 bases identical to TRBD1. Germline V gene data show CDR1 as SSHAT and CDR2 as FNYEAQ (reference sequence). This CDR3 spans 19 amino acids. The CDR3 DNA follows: TGTGCTAGCAGCCCCGAGGACAGGGCTTCTAGCTCTGGGGCCAACGTCCTGACTTTC. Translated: CASSPEDRASSSGANVLTF.

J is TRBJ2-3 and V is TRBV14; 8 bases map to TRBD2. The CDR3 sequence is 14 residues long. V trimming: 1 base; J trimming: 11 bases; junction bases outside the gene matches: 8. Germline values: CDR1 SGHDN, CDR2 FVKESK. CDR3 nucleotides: TGTGCCAGCAGCCAAGTCCTCGGGGGGGGGAAGCAGTATTTT. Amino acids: CASSQVLGGGKQYF.

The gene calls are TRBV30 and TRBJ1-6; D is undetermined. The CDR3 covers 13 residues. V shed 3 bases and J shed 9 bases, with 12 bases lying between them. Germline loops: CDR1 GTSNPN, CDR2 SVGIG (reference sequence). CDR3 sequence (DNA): TGTGCCTGGAGGGCGAATCCGGGTTCACCCCTCCACTTT. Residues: CAWRANPGSPLHF.

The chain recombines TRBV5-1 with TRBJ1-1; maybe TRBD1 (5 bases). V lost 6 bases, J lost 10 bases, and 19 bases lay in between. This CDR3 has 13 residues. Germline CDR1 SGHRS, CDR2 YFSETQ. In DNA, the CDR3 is TGCGCCAGCATGGGGGAGAACGAGGGAGGAGCTTTCTTT. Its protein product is CASMGENEGGAFF.